Following are 32 T cell receptor beta chains from one sample sequenced in a study of blood T cell repertoires in COVID-19. The assay was immunoSEQ multiplex PCR, and TCRdb's table has in-frame clones only and misses some. Of 210,000 or so clones listed, less than 85% were seen once; the top ten hold approximately 15%. The sequenced sample was peripheral blood. The source is a man aged 45-65 years who had recovered from COVID-19.

This chain joins TRBV6-4 and TRBJ2-2, with TRBD2 matching 11 bases. CDR1 and CDR2 (germline): MRHNA, SNTAGT. The trim removed 7 bases at V and 1 base at J, leaving 2 bases unmatched. The CDR3 covers 15 residues. The CDR3 DNA sequence: TGTGCCAGCAAAGGGACTAGCGGGAACACCGGGGAGCTGTTTTTT. Amino acid sequence: CASKGTSGNTGELFF.

This chain joins TRBV3-1 (or the pseudogene TRBV3-2) and TRBJ2-7, with D possibly matching TRBD1 (5 bases). Trimming shortened V by 0 bases and J by 3 bases, and 12 bases separated the two germline ends. Germline V lookup: CDR1 LGHDT, CDR2 YNNKEL (reference sequence). The length of the CDR3 is 15 residues. The CDR3 here is CASSQEAVQDYEQYF. As DNA, the CDR3 is TGTGCCAGCAGCCAAGAGGCGGTACAGGACTACGAGCAGTACTTC.

The chain links TRBV29-1 to TRBJ2-7; 7 bases map to TRBD2. The germline gives CDR1 SQVTM, CDR2 ANQGSEA. Losses at the gene ends were 4 bases for V and 7 bases for J; bases not matched to a gene: 16. The CDR3 is made up of 15 amino acids. In DNA, the CDR3 is TGCAGCGTTGTCCCTGCGGACGGGGGGAACGATGAGCAGTACTTC. This gives the protein CSVVPADGGNDEQYF.

The rearrangement joins TRBV7-6 to TRBJ2-7; D may be TRBD2 (5 bases). The germline V gene has CDR1 SGHVS and CDR2 FNYEAQ. There are 15 residues in the CDR3. The germline V and J ends were trimmed by 4 bases and 3 bases, with 16 bases remaining between them. The DNA for the CDR3 is TGTGCCAGCAGCTATTTCCCTGGGGAGAACTACGAGCAGTACTTC. Translated: CASSYFPGENYEQYF.

CDR3 loop: CSASSPFYNEQFF. The CDR3 DNA reads as TGCAGTGCTAGTTCTCCGTTCTACAATGAGCAGTTCTTC. V is TRBV20-1 and J is TRBJ2-1, with D unclear. Trimming cost V 3 bases and J 3 bases, with 9 bases left between them. The germline CDR1 and CDR2 sequences are DFQATT and SNEGSKA (reference sequence). The CDR3 covers 13 residues.

The chain joins TRBV19 to TRBJ1-5, with 10 bases that match TRBD1. The CDR3 contains 14 residues. The trim removed 3 bases at V and 6 bases at J, leaving 2 bases unmatched. Germline V gene sequence: CDR1 LNHDA, CDR2 SQIVND (reference sequence). CDR3 nucleotide sequence: TGTGCCAGTAGTATCCGGACAGGGGGTCAGCCCCAGCATTTT. Translated, it gives CASSIRTGGQPQHF.

The CDR3 loop reads CASSPLGNTIYF. The CDR3, as DNA: TGTGCCAGCAGCCCCCTTGGAAACACCATATATTTT. The chain uses TRBV7-2 and TRBJ1-3; D gene uncertain. Germline V CDR1 and CDR2: SGHTA, FQGNSA. V was shortened by 5 bases and J by 3 bases, with 5 bases between the two germline ends. The CDR3 has 12 residues.

The chain employs TRBV6-5 and TRBJ1-2, with D possibly TRBD1 on 5 matching bases. This CDR3 has 14 residues. V shed 7 bases and J shed 5 bases, with 17 bases lying between them. CDR1 and CDR2 (germline): MNHEY, SVGAGI. CDR3 protein: CASTLKIGAYGYTF. The CDR3 nucleotides read TGTGCCAGCACCCTGAAAATAGGGGCGTATGGCTACACCTTC.

The chain couples TRBV12-3 or TRBV12-4 to TRBJ1-5, with 7 bases matching TRBD1. The J segment lost 4 bases and the V segment lost 6 bases, leaving 3 bases of the junction unmatched. This CDR3 has 13 amino acids. In nucleotides, the CDR3 is TGTGCCAGCAGAAAACAGGGGAATCAGCCCCAGCATTTT. Translating it yields CASRKQGNQPQHF.

This chain connects TRBV4-1 to TRBJ2-2, with 9 bases matching TRBD1. From germline, CDR1 is MGHRA and CDR2 YSYEKL. The CDR3 has 16 amino acids. Trimming took 3 bases from V and 4 from J; bases not matched to a gene: 6. As DNA, the CDR3 is TGCGCCAGCAGCCACATGGACAGGGGTAGCACCGGGGAGCTGTTTTTT. Translation gives CASSHMDRGSTGELFF.

The rearrangement links TRBV30 to TRBJ2-1, with 11 nucleotides matching TRBD2. Germline V gives CDR1 GTSNPN, CDR2 SVGIG (reference sequence). The CDR3 has 15 amino acids. V shed 0 bases and J 10 bases; nucleotides not matched to a gene: 8. The CDR3: CAWSVGSGRADEQFF. CDR3 coding DNA: TGTGCCTGGAGTGTAGGTAGCGGGAGGGCCGACGAGCAGTTCTTC.

This chain joins TRBV7-9 and TRBJ2-1; D is unresolved. V dropped 1 base and J dropped 8 bases, with 6 bases sitting between them. The germline CDR1 and CDR2 sequences are SEHNR and FQNEAQ (reference sequence). The CDR3 consists of 12 residues. The CDR3 bases are TGTGCCAGCAGCTTAGTAATCGATGAGCAGTTCTTC. It translates to CASSLVIDEQFF.

This clone was recorded only once. The chain joins TRBV27 to TRBJ1-1; 8 bases are shared with TRBD1. V gave up 0 bases and J gave up 3 bases; unmatched junction bases: 3. The germline V gene has CDR1 MNHEY and CDR2 SMNVEV (reference sequence). The CDR3 runs 15 residues. CDR3 bases: TGTGCCAGCAGTTTATCAGGACAGGGTTACACTGAAGCTTTCTTT. Its protein is CASSLSGQGYTEAFF.

This clone has just a few counts. The chain links TRBV7-9 to TRBJ1-5, with 7 bases that match TRBD1. Germline assignment: CDR1 SEHNR and CDR2 FQNEAQ (reference sequence). The CDR3 is made up of 14 amino acids. The V segment lost 10 bases and the J segment 7 bases; nucleotides outside the gene matches: 13. The CDR3 spells CAIQIGTALQPQHF. DNA of the CDR3: TGTGCCATCCAGATAGGGACAGCTCTGCAGCCCCAGCATTTT.

V is TRBV5-4 and J is TRBJ2-7, with D perhaps matching TRBD1 (6 bases). In germline, CDR1 is SGHNT, CDR2 YYREEE (reference sequence). V lost 0 bases to trimming and J lost 5 bases, with 12 bases between them. The CDR3 is 14 amino acids. The CDR3 here is CASSLGQGNHEQYF. The CDR3, as DNA: TGTGCCAGCAGCTTGGGGCAGGGGAACCACGAGCAGTACTTC.

The genes are TRBV19 and TRBJ2-1; 7 bases match TRBD2. Germline V gene lookup returns CDR1 LNHDA and CDR2 SQIVND (reference sequence). V shed 7 bases and J 0 bases; nucleotides not matched to a gene: 6. The CDR3 length is 15 residues. CDR3 nucleotide sequence: TGTGCCAGTAAGAATCGCGGGAGCTCCTACAATGAGCAGTTCTTC. This translates into CASKNRGSSYNEQFF.

V and J are TRBV19 and TRBJ2-4, with D possibly being TRBD1 (6 bases). V was clipped by 1 base and J by 4 bases, with 8 bases between them. This CDR3 comprises 14 residues. Germline loops: CDR1 LNHDA, CDR2 SQIVND (reference sequence). The CDR3: CASSIGTAKNIQYF. The DNA of the CDR3 is TGTGCCAGTAGTATAGGGACAGCAAAAAACATTCAGTACTTC. Full variable domain (missing parts from reference TRBV19 and TRBJ2-4): DGGITQSPKYLFRKEGQNVTLSCEQNLNHDAMYWYRQDPGQGLRLIYYSQIVNDFQKGDIAEGYSVSREKKESFPLTVTSAQKNPTAFYLCASSIGTAKNIQYFGAGTRLSVL.

The chain has TRBV30 and TRBJ2-7; D call uncertain. CDR3 size: 11 residues. V dropped 2 bases and J dropped 6 bases, with 8 bases sitting between them. From germline, CDR1 is GTSNPN and CDR2 SVGIG (reference sequence). CDR3 protein: CAWSRGSEQYF. The DNA for the CDR3 is TGTGCCTGGAGTCGAGGTTCCGAGCAGTACTTC.

The chain uses TRBV7-3 and TRBJ2-6; D ambiguous. The V end lost 4 bases, the J end lost 0 bases, and 7 bases lay between the germline ends. Looked up from germline, CDR1 is SGHTA and CDR2 is FQGTGA. The CDR3 covers 15 residues. This CDR3 is CASSSGFSGANVLTF. The DNA of the CDR3 is TGTGCCAGCAGCTCCGGTTTCTCTGGGGCCAACGTCCTGACTTTC.

The chain employs TRBV19 and TRBJ2-7; weak D call: TRBD2 (6 bases). Per the germline V gene, CDR1 is LNHDA and CDR2 is SQIVND (reference sequence). The CDR3 has 16 amino acids. V was shortened by 4 bases and J by 4 bases, with 20 bases between the two germline ends. The chain's CDR3 is CASSRGVRGLPYEQYF. In DNA form, the CDR3 reads TGTGCCAGTAGTAGGGGGGTCCGGGGACTCCCTTACGAGCAGTACTTC.

This chain joins TRBV20-1 and TRBJ1-2, with 9 bases fitting TRBD1. Germline CDR1 is DFQATT and CDR2 is SNEGSKA (reference sequence). This CDR3 spans 16 amino acids. V gave up 3 bases and J gave up 8 bases; unmatched junction bases: 16. DNA of the CDR3: TGCAGTGCTAGTTTAATTGGGACAGGGCTTTCTTGGGGCTACACCTTC. Translating gives CSASLIGTGLSWGYTF.

The chain couples TRBV5-1 to TRBJ1-4; 7 nucleotides align to TRBD1. This CDR3 contains 16 residues. Germline CDR1 SGHRS, CDR2 YFSETQ. The ends lost 4 bases at V and 5 bases at J; junction bases unmatched: 11. CDR3 in amino acids: CASSRQGAARNEKLFF. CDR3 nucleotides: TGCGCCAGCAGCCGACAGGGTGCAGCGAGAAATGAAAAACTGTTTTTT.

V and J are TRBV19 and TRBJ2-3; 7 bases are a match to TRBD2. The V and J ends lost 2 bases and 2 bases, in that order; junction bases with no gene match: 13. Germline V CDR1 and CDR2: LNHDA, SQIVND (reference sequence). This CDR3 is built from 18 residues. Here the CDR3 reads CASSILGSPGLLTDTQYF. CDR3 in DNA: TGTGCCAGTAGTATACTCGGAAGTCCGGGACTACTCACAGATACGCAGTATTTT.

The count of this clone is one. The chain uses TRBV29-1 and TRBJ1-1, with D possibly being TRBD1 (6 bases). This CDR3 is built from 14 residues. V lost 0 bases and J 12 bases, leaving 20 bases between the germline ends. Germline CDR1 reads SQVTM; CDR2 reads ANQGSEA. CDR3 in DNA: TGCAGCGTTGAAGATCAGGTAGCAGGGGCCGGTACTTTCTTT. Its translation: CSVEDQVAGAGTFF. Looking up the rest from reference TRBV29-1 and TRBJ1-1 gives the full variable domain: SAVISQKPSRDICQRGTSLTIQCQVDSQVTMMFWYRQQPGQSLTLIATANQGSEATYESGFVIDKFPISRPNLTFSTLTVSNMSPEDSSIYLCSVEDQVAGAGTFFGQGTRLTVV.

This clone was seen only once. V is TRBV7-3 and J is TRBJ2-5, with D tentatively TRBD2 (5 bases). Per germline, CDR1 SGHTA and CDR2 FQGTGA. The CDR3 has 13 amino acids. Trimming took off 3 bases at V and 2 bases at J, with 7 bases between the two ends. The CDR3 DNA reads as TGTGCCAGCAGCTTGAGGGCACAAGAGACCCAGTACTTC. Protein product: CASSLRAQETQYF.

The V gene is TRBV5-1, the J gene TRBJ2-4, with D tentatively TRBD2 (6 bases). The V gene lost 0 bases and the J gene lost 0 bases, with 16 bases spanning the gap. Germline-derived CDR1 and CDR2 are SGHRS and YFSETQ. This CDR3 has 18 amino acids. The DNA for the CDR3 is TGCGCCAGCAGCTTGGCCGGGGGATTGTTACTAGCCAAAAACATTCAGTACTTC. Amino acids: CASSLAGGLLLAKNIQYF. The complete variable domain, with remaining parts taken from reference TRBV5-1 and TRBJ2-4, reads KAGVTQTPRYLIKTRGQQVTLSCSPISGHRSVSWYQQTPGQGLQFLFEYFSETQRNKGNFPGRFSGRQFSNSRSEMNVSTLELGDSALYLCASSLAGGLLLAKNIQYFGAGTRLSVL.

With respect to this clone: The limits of the CDR3 on the DNA are not certain, so only TCRdb's listed CDR3 is given. The genes are TRBV29-1 and TRBJ2-7; TRBD1 is taken as the D call from the table, unchecked against the DNA. The CDR3 adds up to 12 amino acids, both ends counted. CDR1 is SQVTM and CDR2 is ANQGSEA in the germline V gene. CDR3 amino acids: CSVGSGTGVKYF.

The chain links TRBV19 to TRBJ2-3, with 9 positions matching TRBD1. This CDR3 comprises 16 residues. V trimming: 5 bases; J trimming: 2 bases; junction bases outside the gene matches: 8. Germline V gene data show CDR1 as LNHDA and CDR2 as SQIVND (reference sequence). CDR3 DNA sequence: TGTGCCAGTAGTGTCCAACAGGGGGCCGTCACAGATACGCAGTATTTT. This sequence encodes CASSVQQGAVTDTQYF.

This rearrangement joins TRBV27 to TRBJ2-5; 12 bases map to TRBD2. Germline assignment: CDR1 MNHEY and CDR2 SMNVEV (reference sequence). After removal of 0 bases from V and 9 bases from J, the junction contained 8 bases not matched to a gene. This CDR3 contains 16 residues. The DNA of the CDR3 is TGTGCCAGCAGTTTATCGGTCGCTAGCGGGAGGGAGGCCCAGTACTTC. It encodes CASSLSVASGREAQYF.

The gene calls are TRBV19 and TRBJ1-1, with 7 bases that match TRBD1. This CDR3 spans 14 amino acids. The V segment lost 3 bases and the J segment 6 bases; nucleotides outside the gene matches: 7. Per the germline V gene, CDR1 is LNHDA and CDR2 is SQIVND (reference sequence). CDR3: CASSILGGIAEAFF. CDR3 nucleotide sequence: TGTGCCAGTAGTATTTTAGGGGGCATCGCTGAAGCTTTCTTT.

This chain connects TRBV29-1 to TRBJ1-1; D is perhaps TRBD1 (5 bases). Germline assignment: CDR1 SQVTM and CDR2 ANQGSEA. This CDR3 spans 11 amino acids. Trimming took off 6 bases at V and 6 bases at J, with 11 bases between the two ends. The CDR3 loop reads CSVVGVSEAFF. The CDR3 nucleotides are TGCAGCGTCGTAGGGGTATCTGAAGCTTTCTTT.

The rearrangement links TRBV25-1 to TRBJ2-7; 11 bases line up with TRBD2. J was trimmed by 3 bases and V by 3 bases; bases with no gene match: 4. Germline CDR1 reads MGHDK; CDR2 reads SYGVNS. The CDR3 loop spans 15 amino acids. The CDR3 here is CASSEFTSGSYEQYF. In DNA, the CDR3 is TGTGCCAGCAGTGAGTTTACTAGCGGGAGCTACGAGCAGTACTTC.